Listed here is a single T cell receptor beta chain. These data are taken from a study of shared clonotypes between healthy human individuals. This table comes from immunoSEQ multiplex PCR, and its TCRdb copy is limited to in-frame clones, with some not included. The sample carries millions of clones, just over 90% recorded once. V gave up 0 bases and J gave up 7 bases, with 12 bases separating them. This CDR3 has 15 amino acids. Per germline, CDR1 LGHNA and CDR2 YSLEER. Specimen: naive CD4+ T cells sorted from blood. The subset: CD45RA+ positively selected. V gene TRBV4-3 combines with J gene TRBJ1-4, with D tentatively TRBD1 (5 bases). This receptor was identified in a man aged 18 to 29 in good health. CDR3 sequence reads: CASSQDLDSPEKLFF. The DNA for the CDR3 is TGCGCCAGCAGCCAAGATCTTGACAGTCCTGAAAAACTGTTTTTT.